This T cell receptor beta chain was identified during a study of T-cell memory formation after mild COVID-19. Deletions cut 6 bases from V and 2 bases from J, with 21 bases between. CDR3 size: 17 residues. Constant-segment primers and 5'RACE yielded cDNA libraries for TCR alpha and TCR beta, each carrying sample barcodes and UMIs. MiXCR, applied by TCRdb to the 5' RACE reads, yields one record per CDR3 protein. The sample includes a few hundred thousand distinct CDR3 sequences, about 13% of them seen just once. The sequenced material came from PBMCs or a T cell subset sorted from them (not recorded which). The receptor comes from a man between 18 and 29 years old who had mild COVID-19 (a few samples of this study predate the infection). Cell type and time point are not known. The V call is TRBV12-3 or TRBV12-4, the J call TRBJ2-3, with D possibly matching TRBD2 (6 bases). Here the CDR3 reads CASSPGRGNWHTDTQYF. The CDR3 DNA reads as TGTGCCAGCAGCCCGGGTCGGGGGAATTGGCACACAGATACGCAGTATTTT.